This T cell receptor (beta chain) derives from a study of blood T cell repertoires in COVID-19. The wider study: Donors in the United States, Italy and Spain gave samples during acute or convalescent COVID-19. From T cells, B-cell-depleted T cells, or PBMCs came the material, which was cDNA or gDNA.

The germline gives CDR1 SGDLS, CDR2 YYNGEE. Unmatched junction bases numbered 11, after V lost 4 bases and J lost 7 bases. This CDR3 is 15 amino acids long. Study processing details: Amplification of reference gene primers was used by the study to estimate nucleated cell counts. Data came from immunoSEQ multiplex PCR; TCRdb stores just in-frame clones and leaves some out. V, J and clone size derive from that table, while D and trimming were established from the DNA sequence. Among over 400,000 clones, 70% to 90% were seen once, and the ten largest hold approximately 3.4%. The chain is built from TRBV9 and TRBJ1-3; 7 bases align to TRBD1. The specimen sequenced was peripheral blood. The sequence derives from a human donor in a cohort sampled during active COVID-19. The CDR3 is CASSPRQGLENTIYF. In nucleotides, the CDR3 is TGTGCCAGCAGCCCGAGACAGGGTTTAGAGAACACCATATATTTT.